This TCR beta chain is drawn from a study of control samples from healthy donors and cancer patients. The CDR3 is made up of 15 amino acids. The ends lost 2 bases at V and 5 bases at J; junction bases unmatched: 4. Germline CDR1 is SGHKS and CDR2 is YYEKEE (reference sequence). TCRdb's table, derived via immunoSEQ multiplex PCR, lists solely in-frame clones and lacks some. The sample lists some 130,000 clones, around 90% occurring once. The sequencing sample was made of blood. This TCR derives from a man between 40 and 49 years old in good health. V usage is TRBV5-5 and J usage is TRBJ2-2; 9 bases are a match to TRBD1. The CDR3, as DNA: TGTGCCAGCAGCTTCACAGGGGGCGAGACCGGGGAGCTGTTTTTT. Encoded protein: CASSFTGGETGELFF.